A selection of T cell receptor beta chains follows, all from one sample in a study of blood T cell repertoires in COVID-19. TCRdb's table, derived via immunoSEQ multiplex PCR, lists solely in-frame clones and lacks some. The profile shows roughly 360,000 clones, around 87% of them singletons. Sample: PBMCs or T cells enriched from blood (not recorded which). These receptors were collected from a man younger than 45 who had recovered from COVID-19. The CDR3 runs from the conserved cysteine through the conserved F or W. D genes are given only for firm matches. Size tells how often a clone was seen (once, few, many) or the class of an expanded clone, and some rows leave it out.

d_call	clone_size	v_call	j_call	cdr3_nt	cdr3_aa
NA	NA	TRBV7-9	TRBJ2-1	TGTGCCAGCAGACCGCCGCGGACCGGGATTCGCAATGAGCAGTTCTTC	CASRPPRTGIRNEQFF
NA	NA	TRBV29-1	TRBJ2-5	TGCAGCGTTGCAGGGATTCAAGAGACCCAGTACTTC	CSVAGIQETQYF
NA	NA	TRBV21-1	TRBJ2-3	TGTGCCAGCAGCAAAGTTCGGGGGGGCGAGACAGATACGCAGTATTTT	CASSKVRGGETDTQYF
TRBD1	NA	TRBV5-1	TRBJ1-2	TGCGCCAGTAACCTCGGGACAGGGAACTATGGCTACACCTTC	CASNLGTGNYGYTF
TRBD1	NA	TRBV10-2	TRBJ2-3	TGCGCCACGAAACCGGGACAGGGGATCACAGATACGCAGTATTTT	CATKPGQGITDTQYF
TRBD1	NA	TRBV5-1	TRBJ1-1	TGCGCCAGCAGCCCGAAAGGGACAGAGAGGGAAGCTTTCTTT	CASSPKGTEREAFF
NA	NA	TRBV7-2	TRBJ2-1	TGTGCCAGCAGCTTCGAAGGGAGAGAGCAGTTCTTC	CASSFEGREQFF
TRBD1	NA	TRBV29-1	TRBJ2-7	TGCAGCGTCTCCCGGACAGGGGGATCCTACGAGCAGTACTTC	CSVSRTGGSYEQYF
NA	NA	TRBV14	TRBJ2-5	TGTGCCAGCAGCCAGAGTAGCGCGGCGACCCAGTACTTC	CASSQSSAATQYF
NA	once	TRBV11-2	TRBJ1-1	TGTGCCAGCAGCTTAAACGGACAGCCGAACACTGAAGCTTTCTTT	CASSLNGQPNTEAFF
NA	once	TRBV7-9	TRBJ1-5	TGTGCCAGCAGCCCCGGGTGGGGCCATAATCAGCCCCAGCATTTT	CASSPGWGHNQPQHF
TRBD2	NA	TRBV7-2	TRBJ2-5	TGTGCCAGCAGCTTAGTATCTAGCGGGGTTGAGACCCAGTACTTC	CASSLVSSGVETQYF
NA	many	TRBV24-1	TRBJ1-2	TGTGCCACCAGTGATTTGCGGGGATGGTATGGCTACACCTTC	CATSDLRGWYGYTF
NA	NA	TRBV10-3	TRBJ2-7	TGTGCCATCAGTGAGTCGGTCAGGGTAGACGAGCAGTACTTC	CAISESVRVDEQYF
TRBD2	NA	TRBV29-1	TRBJ2-5	TGCAGCATCAATCCGGGACTACGTCAAGAGACCCAGTACTTC	CSINPGLRQETQYF
NA	NA	TRBV6-4	TRBJ2-2	TGTGCCAGCAGTGCAGGGTCGAACACCGGGGAGCTGTTTTTT	CASSAGSNTGELFF
TRBD1	few	TRBV19	TRBJ1-2	TGTGCCAGTAGTAGGGGACAGGAGACGCGCTACACCTTC	CASSRGQETRYTF
NA	NA	TRBV5-1	TRBJ1-2	TGCGCCAGCAAAACGGGCCCAGGGGACGGATATGGCTACACCTTC	CASKTGPGDGYGYTF
TRBD1	NA	TRBV5-1	TRBJ1-1	TGCGCCAGCAGTCCGATCCAGGGGGTGAACACTGAAGCTTTCTTT	CASSPIQGVNTEAFF
TRBD1	NA	TRBV7-9	TRBJ1-4	TGTGCCAGCAGCCCAGGACAGGGCGTTAATGAAAAACTGTTTTTT	CASSPGQGVNEKLFF
TRBD2	NA	TRBV10-2	TRBJ2-3	TGCGCCAGCAGATTACCTGCGGGACTAGCGGGGGTCACAGATACGCAGTATTTT	CASRLPAGLAGVTDTQYF
NA	NA	TRBV7-9	TRBJ1-4	TGTGCCAGCACCTTGGGGGGGGAGGATGAAAAACTGTTTTTT	CASTLGGEDEKLFF
NA	NA	TRBV9	TRBJ1-1	TGTGCCAGCAGCGTAGGAGGGCTGGGCGGGACTGAAGCTTTCTTT	CASSVGGLGGTEAFF
NA	NA	TRBV29-1	TRBJ2-1	TGCAGCGTAGAAGGGCAGGGCAGTGAGCAGTTCTTC	CSVEGQGSEQFF